This TCR beta chain emerged from a study of CD8 T cells in Susac syndrome. Looking at the study overall: Patients with Susac syndrome, at blood draw, were therapy-naive, on corticosteroids, or on intravenous immunoglobulin alone.

Note on this clonotype: Its antigen remains unknown.

Reverse transcription of 0.5 to 1 ug RNA was carried out with random hexamers. immunoSEQ multiplex PCR amplified TCR beta CDR3 across 54 Vbeta, 13 Jbeta. TCRdb reanalysed the immunoSEQ multiplex PCR reads using MiXCR and keeps one entry per CDR3 protein. The sample has about 140,000 distinct CDR3 sequences; 85% to 95% are singletons. Study-level results: In Susac syndrome, CD8+ expansion was highest in TEMRA and active disease.

The diagnostic criteria were recently defined, and patients with Susac syndrome met them for definite or probable disease. Germline V CDR1 and CDR2: SGHDT, YYEEEE. There are 16 residues in the CDR3. Trimming took off 3 bases at V and 7 bases at J, with 23 bases between the two ends. This clonotype was obtained from a human donor with Susac syndrome. The rearrangement links TRBV5-6 to TRBJ2-7; TRBD2 is a possible D gene (6 bases). The specimen was CD8+ T cells from PBMCs. The CDR3 sequence: CASSSFPSALKEEQYF. CDR3 in DNA: TGTGCCAGCAGCTCCTTCCCTAGCGCCTTGAAGGAAGAGCAGTACTTC.